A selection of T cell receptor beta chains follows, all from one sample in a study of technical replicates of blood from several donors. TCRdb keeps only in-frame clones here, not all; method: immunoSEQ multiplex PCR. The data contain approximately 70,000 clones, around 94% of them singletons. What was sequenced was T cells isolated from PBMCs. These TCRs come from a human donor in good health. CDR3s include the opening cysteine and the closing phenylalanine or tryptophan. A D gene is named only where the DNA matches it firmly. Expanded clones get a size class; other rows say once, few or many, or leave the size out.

CDR3aa: CASSEQDSNQPQHF; CDR3nt: TGTGCCAGCAGTGAACAGGATAGCAATCAGCCCCAGCATTTT; j_gene: TRBJ1-5; abundance: .; v_gene: TRBV6-1; d_gene: .
CDR3aa: CASSQVTSGSVDTQYF; CDR3nt: TGTGCCAGCAGCCAAGTAACTAGCGGGAGCGTAGATACGCAGTATTTT; j_gene: TRBJ2-3; abundance: .; v_gene: TRBV4-2; d_gene: TRBD2
CDR3aa: CAWSVGTGSYEQYF; CDR3nt: TGTGCCTGGAGTGTGGGGACAGGATCCTACGAGCAGTACTTC; j_gene: TRBJ2-7; abundance: .; v_gene: TRBV30; d_gene: TRBD1
CDR3aa: CASQLLVETQYF; CDR3nt: TGTGCCAGCCAGCTCCTAGTAGAGACCCAGTACTTC; j_gene: TRBJ2-5; abundance: .; v_gene: TRBV2; d_gene: .
CDR3aa: CASSEGIYSGNTIYF; CDR3nt: TGTGCCAGCAGTGAAGGCATCTATTCTGGAAACACCATATATTTT; j_gene: TRBJ1-3; abundance: .; v_gene: TRBV6-1; d_gene: .
CDR3aa: CAISDRGLAGSISYEQFF; CDR3nt: TGTGCCATCAGTGATCGAGGACTAGCGGGATCAATTTCTTATGAGCAGTTCTTC; j_gene: TRBJ2-1; abundance: .; v_gene: TRBV10-3; d_gene: TRBD2
CDR3aa: CASSRDPGTDKETQYF; CDR3nt: TGTGCCAGCAGCCGGGACCCGGGGACAGATAAAGAGACCCAGTACTTC; j_gene: TRBJ2-5; abundance: .; v_gene: TRBV27; d_gene: TRBD1
CDR3aa: CASSQELTGVNEQFF; CDR3nt: TGTGCCAGCAGCCAAGAACTAACGGGAGTAAATGAGCAGTTCTTC; j_gene: TRBJ2-1; abundance: .; v_gene: TRBV4-2; d_gene: .
CDR3aa: CASKIQGLADTQYF; CDR3nt: TGTGCCAGCAAGATTCAGGGCCTCGCAGATACGCAGTATTTT; j_gene: TRBJ2-3; abundance: .; v_gene: TRBV2; d_gene: .
CDR3aa: CASSQRVVVPPGATYEQYF; CDR3nt: TGTGCCAGCAGCCAGAGGGTGGTCGTACCGCCGGGAGCGACCTACGAGCAGTACTTC; j_gene: TRBJ2-7; abundance: .; v_gene: TRBV7-2; d_gene: .
CDR3aa: CASSLGGTYEQYF; CDR3nt: TGTGCTAGCAGCTTAGGGGGCACCTACGAGCAGTACTTC; j_gene: TRBJ2-7; abundance: .; v_gene: TRBV7-7; d_gene: TRBD1
CDR3aa: CASSLSTEAFF; CDR3nt: TGTGCCAGCAGCCTTTCCACTGAAGCTTTCTTT; j_gene: TRBJ1-1; abundance: few; v_gene: TRBV7-9; d_gene: .
CDR3aa: CASSSGSFETQYF; CDR3nt: TGTGCCAGCAGCTCAGGTTCATTCGAGACCCAGTACTTC; j_gene: TRBJ2-5; abundance: .; v_gene: TRBV7-9; d_gene: .
CDR3aa: CASSQETSGIVETQYF; CDR3nt: TGCGCCAGCAGCCAAGAGACTAGCGGGATCGTGGAGACCCAGTACTTC; j_gene: TRBJ2-5; abundance: .; v_gene: TRBV4-3; d_gene: TRBD2
CDR3aa: CASSLRWGDSGGNEQFF; CDR3nt: TGCGCCAGCAGCTTGAGGTGGGGGGACAGTGGGGGCAATGAGCAGTTCTTC; j_gene: TRBJ2-1; abundance: .; v_gene: TRBV5-1; d_gene: .
CDR3aa: CASSLRDRIEAFF; CDR3nt: TGTGCCAGCAGCCTCCGGGACAGGATTGAAGCTTTCTTT; j_gene: TRBJ1-1; abundance: .; v_gene: TRBV5-4; d_gene: TRBD1
CDR3aa: CASSENREVSYEQYF; CDR3nt: TGTGCCAGCAGTGAAAACCGGGAGGTATCCTACGAGCAGTACTTC; j_gene: TRBJ2-7; abundance: .; v_gene: TRBV2; d_gene: TRBD2
CDR3aa: CASSPTASGANVLTF; CDR3nt: TGTGCCAGCAGCCCCACAGCTTCGGGGGCCAACGTCCTGACTTTC; j_gene: TRBJ2-6; abundance: .; v_gene: TRBV7-3; d_gene: .